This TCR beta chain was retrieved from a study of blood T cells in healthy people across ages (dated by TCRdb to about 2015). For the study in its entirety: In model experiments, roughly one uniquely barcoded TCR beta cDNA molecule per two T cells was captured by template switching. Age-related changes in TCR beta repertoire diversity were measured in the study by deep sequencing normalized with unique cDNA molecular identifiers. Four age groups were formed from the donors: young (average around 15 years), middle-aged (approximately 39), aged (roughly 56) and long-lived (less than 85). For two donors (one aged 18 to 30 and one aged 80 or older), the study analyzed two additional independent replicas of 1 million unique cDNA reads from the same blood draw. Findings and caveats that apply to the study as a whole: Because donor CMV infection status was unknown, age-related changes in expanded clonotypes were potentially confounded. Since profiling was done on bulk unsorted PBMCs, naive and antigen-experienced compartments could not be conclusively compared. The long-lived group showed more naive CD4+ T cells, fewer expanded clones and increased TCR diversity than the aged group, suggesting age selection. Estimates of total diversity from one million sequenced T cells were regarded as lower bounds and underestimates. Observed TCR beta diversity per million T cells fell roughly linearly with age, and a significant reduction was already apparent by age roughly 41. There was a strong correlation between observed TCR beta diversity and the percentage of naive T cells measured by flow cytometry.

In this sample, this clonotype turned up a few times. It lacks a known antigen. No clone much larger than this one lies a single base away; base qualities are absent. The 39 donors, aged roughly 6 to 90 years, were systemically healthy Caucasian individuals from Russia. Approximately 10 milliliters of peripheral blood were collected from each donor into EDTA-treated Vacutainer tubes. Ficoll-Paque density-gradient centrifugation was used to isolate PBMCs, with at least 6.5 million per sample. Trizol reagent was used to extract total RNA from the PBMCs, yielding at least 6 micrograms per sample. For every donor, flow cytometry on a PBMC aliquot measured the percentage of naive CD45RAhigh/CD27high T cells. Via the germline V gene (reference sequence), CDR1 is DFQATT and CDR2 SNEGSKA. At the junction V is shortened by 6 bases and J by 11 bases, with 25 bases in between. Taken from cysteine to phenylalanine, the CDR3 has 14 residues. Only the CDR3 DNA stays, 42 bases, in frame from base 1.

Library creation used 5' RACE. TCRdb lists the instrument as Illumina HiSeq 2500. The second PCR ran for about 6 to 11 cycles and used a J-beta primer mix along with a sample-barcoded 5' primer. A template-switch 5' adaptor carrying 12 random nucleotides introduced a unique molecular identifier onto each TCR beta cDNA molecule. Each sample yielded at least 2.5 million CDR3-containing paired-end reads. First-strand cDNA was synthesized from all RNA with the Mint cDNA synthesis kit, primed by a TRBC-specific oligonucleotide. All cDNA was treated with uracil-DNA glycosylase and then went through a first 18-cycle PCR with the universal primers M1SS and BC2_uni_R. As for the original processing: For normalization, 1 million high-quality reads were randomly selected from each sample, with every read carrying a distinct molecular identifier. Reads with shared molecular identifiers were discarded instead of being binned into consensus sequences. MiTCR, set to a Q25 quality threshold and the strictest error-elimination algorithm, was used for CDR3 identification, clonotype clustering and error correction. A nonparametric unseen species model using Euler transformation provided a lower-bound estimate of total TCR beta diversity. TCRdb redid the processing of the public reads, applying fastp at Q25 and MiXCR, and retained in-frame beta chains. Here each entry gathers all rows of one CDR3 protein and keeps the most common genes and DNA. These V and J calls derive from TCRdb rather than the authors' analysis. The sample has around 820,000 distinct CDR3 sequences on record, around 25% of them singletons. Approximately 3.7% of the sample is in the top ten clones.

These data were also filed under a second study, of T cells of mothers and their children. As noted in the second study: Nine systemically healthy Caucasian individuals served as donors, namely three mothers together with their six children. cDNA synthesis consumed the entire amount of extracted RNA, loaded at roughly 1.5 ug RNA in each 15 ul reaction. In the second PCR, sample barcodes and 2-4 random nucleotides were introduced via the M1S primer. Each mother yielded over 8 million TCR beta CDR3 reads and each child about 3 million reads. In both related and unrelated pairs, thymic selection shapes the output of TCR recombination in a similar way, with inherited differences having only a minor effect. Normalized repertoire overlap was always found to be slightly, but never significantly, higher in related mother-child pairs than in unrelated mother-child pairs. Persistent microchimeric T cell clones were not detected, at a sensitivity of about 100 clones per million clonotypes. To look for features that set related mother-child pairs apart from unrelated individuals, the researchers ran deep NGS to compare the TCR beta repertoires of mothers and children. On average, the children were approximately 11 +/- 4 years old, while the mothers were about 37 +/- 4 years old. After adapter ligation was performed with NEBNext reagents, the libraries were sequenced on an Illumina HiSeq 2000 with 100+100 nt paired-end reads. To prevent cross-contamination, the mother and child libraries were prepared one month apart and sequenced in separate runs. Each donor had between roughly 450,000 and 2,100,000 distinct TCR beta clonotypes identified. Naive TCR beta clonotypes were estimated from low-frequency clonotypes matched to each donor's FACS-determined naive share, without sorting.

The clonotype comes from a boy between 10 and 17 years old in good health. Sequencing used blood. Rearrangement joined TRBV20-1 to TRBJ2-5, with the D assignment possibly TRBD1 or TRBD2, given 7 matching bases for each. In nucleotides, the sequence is TGCAGTGCCCCGATCCCAGGGGGGGATGGGGAGCAGTACTTC. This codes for CSAPIPGGDGEQYF.